What follows is one T cell receptor (beta chain) and its context. The antigen it binds to is not known. No base-level quality is on record; no much larger clone is a single base apart. The data were obtained in a study of OX40 agonist ivuxolimab in advanced cancers. At the level of the whole study: Ivuxolimab, which targeted the costimulatory receptor OX40 (CD134), was an agonistic, fully human IgG2 monoclonal antibody. Intravenous ivuxolimab was administered to patients every 2 weeks at six dose levels: 0.01, 0.1, 0.3, 1.5, 3 and 10 mg/kg. Of the roughly 52 dose-escalation patients, hepatocellular carcinoma was present in 19, melanoma in around 15, renal cell carcinoma in 9 and head and neck cancer in 9. In the dose-escalation cohort, 70% to 85% of patients were male, and the mean age was approximately 60 years, with a range of 23 to 79. Prior anti-PD-1, anti-PD-L1 or anti-CTLA-4 therapy was permitted, and roughly two fifths of dose-escalation patients had received checkpoint inhibitors. Partial responses occurred in three dose-escalation patients: two with cutaneous melanoma and one with hepatocellular carcinoma. The purpose of peripheral TCRbeta sequencing was to test whether ivuxolimab changed TCR sequence diversity and led to clonal T-cell expansion. The monotherapy dose-escalation portion (N ≈ 50 patients) of the phase I ivuxolimab trial is reported in the paper. What the authors observed across the whole study: In the 0.1-3.0 mg/kg groups, partial responders had among the lowest normalized peripheral clonal expansion, particularly in CD8+ T cells. At doses of 0.1 to 3.0 mg/kg, clonal expansion of both CD4+ and CD8+ blood T cells was observed from baseline to week 6. Low levels of normalized T-cell clonal expansion were also seen in some nonresponding patients. The antigen specificity of the clonally expanded peripheral T cells was not determined. After ivuxolimab, expanded clones were on average more numerous among CD8+ T cells than among CD4+ T cells.

V is pruned by 4 bases and J by 9 bases, leaving 6 bases of the junction without a gene match. Taken from cysteine to phenylalanine, the CDR3 has 14 residues. Just the 42-base CDR3 DNA is kept, in frame starting at base 1. CDR1 and CDR2, per the germline V gene (reference sequence), are MNHNY and SVGAGI. The trial excluded patients who had a history of autoimmune disease or who were on systemic immunosuppression. In every dose cohort, peripheral blood was drawn for TCR sequencing at baseline, cycle 4 day 1, and cycle 7 day 1. The samples were drawn from a first-in-human, open-label, multicenter phase I dose-escalation trial of ivuxolimab. Adults with locally advanced or metastatic head and neck squamous cell, hepatocellular, melanoma or renal cell carcinoma were enrolled in the trial. Before TCR sequencing, CD4+ T cells and CD8+ T cells from peripheral blood were sorted into separate populations.

Genomic DNA was isolated from the sorted cells so that the TCRbeta CDR3 region could be sequenced. The immunoSEQ Assay was used for sequencing of TCRbeta CDR3 regions. The immuneACCESS repertoire file appears here via TCRdb, limited to in-frame rearrangements. These files lack a portion of the clones; in checked studies, under half of the deficit traces to unresolved V genes, and the cause of the others is not known. The sample data list roughly 53,000 clones, and approximately 84% of these were observed just once. Together, the top ten hold 10% to 15% of the sample. The rearrangement combines TRBV6-6 with TRBJ2-1; 10 nucleotides in the junction match TRBD2. The TCR comes from an adult with an advanced solid tumor such as melanoma, head and neck, liver or kidney cancer. The material was CD4+ or CD8+ T cells sorted from blood, obtained in a trial of the OX40 agonist ivuxolimab. The CDR3: CASSLLAGPGEQFF. In nucleotides, the sequence is TGTGCCAGCAGTTTACTAGCGGGACCCGGTGAGCAGTTCTTC.